This T cell receptor (beta chain) was sequenced in a study of shared clonotypes between healthy human individuals. Each cell subset's genomic DNA was divided evenly among several immunoSEQ plates. Sequencing used immunoSEQ multiplex PCR; TCRdb keeps in-frame clones, though not all of them. The sample consists of a few hundred thousand clones, approximately 97% of them appearing once. Study observations and caveats: When naive CD4 clonotypes were compared across several donors, about 4.9% were shared. The study generally estimated greater richness for naive than memory subsets. Expectations were that clonotype sharing among donors would be affected by sequencing depth.

Comments on this clone: The antigen remains unidentified.

Unmatched junction bases numbered 3, after V lost 4 bases and J lost 2 bases. CDR3 length: 16 residues. Per germline, CDR1 SGHAT and CDR2 FQNNGV. Sequenced material: memory CD8+ T cells sorted from blood. Stated subset: CD45RO+ cells pooled with CCR7-negative TemRA cells. The rearrangement links TRBV11-2 to TRBJ2-6; 9 bases map to TRBD1. This sequence was found in a young man in good health. The CDR3 DNA sequence: TGTGCCAGCAGCTCAACAGGGGGCGCTGGGGCCAACGTCCTGACTTTC. Its protein is CASSSTGGAGANVLTF.